This T cell receptor (beta chain) was profiled in a study of regulatory T cells in long-lasting Graves disease. General study findings and limits: Persistent disease samples used TRBV28, TRBJ1-2 and TRBJ2-5 preferentially.

Time point: newly diagnosed GD, antithyroid drugs for less than 3 months. Construction of the TCR library relied on RNA isolated from PBMCs. In building TCR beta libraries, iRepertoire HTBI primers were used together with Arm-PCR of CDR3 regions. From the multiplex PCR reads, TCRdb called clonotypes with MiXCR, one entry per CDR3 protein. The top ten hold 7.5% to 9% of the sample, which has about 500,000 distinct CDR3 sequences, about 12% seen once. The CDR3 contains 11 residues. Per germline, CDR1 MDHEN and CDR2 SYDVKM. Trimming pared 7 bases from V and 4 bases from J, leaving 7 bases between. This clonotype was detected many times. Its antigen is undetermined. This same sample was also part of a study on T cells in Graves' hyperthyroidism and ophthalmopathy.

The sequences come from peripheral blood mononuclear cells (PBMCs), collected at new diagnosis, from a patient treated with antithyroid drugs. This receptor was taken from a woman aged 25 to 45 with Graves disease. The rearrangement links TRBV28 to TRBJ1-2; D remains unclear. The DNA for the CDR3 is TGTGCCAGCATGTACCTCTATGGCTACACCTTC. The encoded protein is CASMYLYGYTF.